The 11 T cell receptor beta chains below were found in one sample sequenced in a study of blood T cells in healthy people across ages. PCR was performed a second time for roughly 7 to 12 cycles using a sample-barcoded 5' primer and a J-beta primer mix. Each CDR3 protein is one row after TCRdb ran MiXCR on the 5' RACE reads. This table holds around 800,000 distinct CDR3 sequences, 35% to 60% found once. Input material: blood. These receptors were obtained from an elderly man in good health.

The chain has TRBV25-1 and TRBJ1-2; a possible D gene is TRBD1 (6 bases). Germline V gives CDR1 MGHDK, CDR2 SYGVNS. This CDR3 region has 13 residues. The V end lost 1 base, the J end lost 4 bases, and 7 bases lay between the germline ends. The CDR3 here is CASSELTGYGYTF. In nucleotides, the CDR3 is TGTGCCAGCAGTGAATTGACAGGCTATGGCTACACCTTC.

In regard to this clonotype: Compared with germline, one end of the junction differs, possibly owing to a read error. The genes are TRBV7-2 and TRBJ2-1; D ambiguous. CDR3 length equals 15 residues. CDR1 is SGHTA, CDR2 FQGNSA, per germline. The DNA of the CDR3 is TGTGCCAGCAGCTTAAGGTCAATCTCCTACAATGAGCGGTTCTTC. Amino acid sequence: CASSLRSISYNERFF.

This clonotype has just a few counts. It is unclear where the CDR3 begins or ends on the DNA, so no DNA is shown, and the CDR3 is as TCRdb lists it. V and J are TRBV7-2 and TRBJ2-5; the table's D call TRBD1 went unverified against the DNA. The CDR3 has 15 amino acids, counting both end residues. CDR1 and CDR2 (germline): SGHTA, FQGNSA. Here the CDR3 reads CASSPEVGQGAGKYF.

This chain links TRBV28 with TRBJ2-3, with a tentative D call TRBD2 (6 bases). The CDR3 consists of 14 residues. The germline V gene has CDR1 MDHEN and CDR2 SYDVKM. V shed 6 bases and J shed 2 bases, with 12 bases lying between them. The CDR3 bases are TGTGCCAGCAGCGGGGACTCCTCCACAGATACGCAGTATTTT. This sequence encodes CASSGDSSTDTQYF.

The chain combines TRBV2 with TRBJ1-5; a possible D gene is TRBD1 (6 bases). This CDR3 spans 11 amino acids. The V gene lost 11 bases and the J gene lost 5 bases, with 10 bases spanning the gap. Germline lookup yields CDR1 SNHLY and CDR2 FYNNEI. CDR3 DNA: TGTGCCGGAGACAGGTATCAGCCCCAGCATTTT. Translated, it gives CAGDRYQPQHF.

This clonotype turned up a few times. CDR3 amino acids: CSVGTSGGPETGELFF. The CDR3 nucleotides are TGCAGCGTGGGGACTAGCGGGGGACCGGAGACCGGGGAGCTGTTTTTT. The chain employs TRBV29-1 and TRBJ2-2; 14 bases match TRBD2. The CDR3 totals 16 residues. Trimming took 6 bases from V and 5 from J; bases not matched to a gene: 8. Germline-derived CDR1 and CDR2 are SQVTM and ANQGSEA.

Of note for this clonotype: A much larger clone differs by one base, so this may be a read error. The chain has TRBV7-2 and TRBJ2-5; no firm D call. The germline V and J ends were trimmed by 5 bases and 11 bases, with 15 bases remaining between them. The length of the CDR3 is 12 residues. CDR1 and CDR2 from the germline V gene are SGHTA and FQGNSA. The CDR3 is CASSAASYGQYF. The CDR3 coding sequence is TGTGCCAGCAGCGCAGCCTCCTACGGGCAGTACTTC.

The sample holds a few counts of this clonotype. The chain employs TRBV5-1 and TRBJ2-1, with 11 positions matching TRBD2. J lost 8 bases, V lost 4 bases, and 11 bases had no gene match. This CDR3 contains 16 residues. The V gene's germline CDR1 is SGHRS and CDR2 YFSETQ. As DNA, the CDR3 is TGCGCCAGCAGCCGGGTTAGCGGGAGGGCCGGAGATGAGCAGTTCTTC. Translating gives CASSRVSGRAGDEQFF.

Note on this clonotype: The junction does not match germline at one end; this may be a read error. J is TRBJ2-7 and V is TRBV11-2; D may match TRBD1 or TRBD2 (5 bases each). The CDR3 is made up of 16 amino acids. Per germline, CDR1 SGHAT and CDR2 FQNNGV. CDR3 loop: CASNLSGPGFSYEQYF. The CDR3 DNA reads TGTGCCAGCAACTTATCGGGGCCTGGGTTCTCCTACGAGCAGTACTTC.

Regarding this clonotype: Being one base from a much bigger clone, this may be a read error. This chain uses TRBV12-3 or TRBV12-4 with TRBJ2-3; D unclear. This CDR3 is 14 amino acids long. DNA for the CDR3: TGTGCCAGCAGTTTAACCCACAGCACAGATGCGCAGTATTTT. It codes for CASSLTHSTDAQYF.

The rearrangement joins TRBV7-3 to TRBJ2-7; 8 bases fit TRBD2. The germline gives CDR1 SGHTA, CDR2 FQGTGA. The CDR3 is 16 amino acids. The junction had 14 bases not matched to a gene; V was cut back by 3 bases and J by 7 bases. Written as DNA, the CDR3 is TGTGCCAGCAGCTTGGGGGCGGGGACTAGTTCCAATGAGCAGTACTTC. Its translation: CASSLGAGTSSNEQYF.